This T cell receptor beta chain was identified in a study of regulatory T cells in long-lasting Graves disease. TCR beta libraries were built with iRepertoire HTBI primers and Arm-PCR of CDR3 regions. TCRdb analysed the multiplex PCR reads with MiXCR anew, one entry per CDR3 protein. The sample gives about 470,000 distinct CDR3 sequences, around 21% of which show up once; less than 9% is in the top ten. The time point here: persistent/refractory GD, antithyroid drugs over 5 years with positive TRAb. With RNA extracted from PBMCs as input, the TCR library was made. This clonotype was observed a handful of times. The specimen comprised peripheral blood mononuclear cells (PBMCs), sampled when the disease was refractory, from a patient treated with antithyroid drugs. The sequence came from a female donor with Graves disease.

The chain's CDR3 is CASSGTLAGGETQYF. The CDR3 DNA reads as TGCGCCAGCAGCGGGACACTAGCGGGAGGAGAGACCCAGTACTTC. This sequence joins TRBV5-1 and TRBJ2-5; 12 bases align to TRBD2. The CDR3 length is 15 residues. The ends lost 4 bases at V and 4 bases at J; junction bases unmatched: 5. Germline CDR1 is SGHRS and CDR2 is YFSETQ. Full variable domain (remainder filled in from reference TRBV5-1 and TRBJ2-5): KAGVTQTPRYLIKTRGQQVTLSCSPISGHRSVSWYQQTPGQGLQFLFEYFSETQRNKGNFPGRFSGRQFSNSRSEMNVSTLELGDSALYLCASSGTLAGGETQYFGPGTRLLVL.